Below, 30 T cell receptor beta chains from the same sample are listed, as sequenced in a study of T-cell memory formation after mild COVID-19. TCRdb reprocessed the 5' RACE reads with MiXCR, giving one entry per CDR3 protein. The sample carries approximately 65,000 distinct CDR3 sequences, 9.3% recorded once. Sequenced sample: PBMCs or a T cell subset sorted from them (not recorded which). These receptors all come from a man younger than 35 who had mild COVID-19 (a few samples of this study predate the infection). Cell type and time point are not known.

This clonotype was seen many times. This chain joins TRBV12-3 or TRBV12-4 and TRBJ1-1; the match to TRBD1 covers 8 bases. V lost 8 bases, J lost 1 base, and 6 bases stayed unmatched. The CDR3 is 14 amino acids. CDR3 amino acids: CASAGGLRNTEAFF. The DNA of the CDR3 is TGTGCCAGCGCAGGGGGCTTGAGGAACACTGAAGCTTTCTTT.

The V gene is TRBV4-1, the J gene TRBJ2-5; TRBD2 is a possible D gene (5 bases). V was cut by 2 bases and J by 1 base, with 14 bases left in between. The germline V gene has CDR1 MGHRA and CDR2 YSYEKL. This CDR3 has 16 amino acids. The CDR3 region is CASSQLAGPLQETQYF. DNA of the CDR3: TGCGCCAGCAGCCAATTGGCGGGCCCGCTCCAAGAGACCCAGTACTTC.

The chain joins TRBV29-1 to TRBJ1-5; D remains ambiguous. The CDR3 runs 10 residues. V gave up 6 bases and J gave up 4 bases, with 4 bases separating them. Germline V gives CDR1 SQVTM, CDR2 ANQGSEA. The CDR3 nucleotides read TGCAGCGTGGGTAATCAGCCCCAGCATTTT. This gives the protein CSVGNQPQHF.

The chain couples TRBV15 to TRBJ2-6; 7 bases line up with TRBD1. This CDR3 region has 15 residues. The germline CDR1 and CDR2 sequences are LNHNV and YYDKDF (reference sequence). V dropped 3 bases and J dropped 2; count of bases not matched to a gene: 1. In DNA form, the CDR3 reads TGTGCCACCAGCAGCCAGGGGGCTGGGGCCAACGTCCTGACTTTC. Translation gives CATSSQGAGANVLTF.

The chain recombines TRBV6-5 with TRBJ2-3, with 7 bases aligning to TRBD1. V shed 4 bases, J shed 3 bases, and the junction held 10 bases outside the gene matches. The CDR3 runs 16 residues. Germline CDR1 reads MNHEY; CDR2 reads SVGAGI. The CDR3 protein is CASSSTTGDRTDTQYF. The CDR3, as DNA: TGTGCCAGCAGTTCCACAACAGGGGATAGGACAGATACGCAGTATTTT.

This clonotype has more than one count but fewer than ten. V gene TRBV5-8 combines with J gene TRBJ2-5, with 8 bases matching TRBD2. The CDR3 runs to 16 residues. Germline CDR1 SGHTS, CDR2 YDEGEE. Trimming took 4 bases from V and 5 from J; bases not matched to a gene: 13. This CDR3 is CASSPGGLASGETQYF. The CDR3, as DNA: TGTGCCAGCAGCCCGGGAGGGCTAGCGAGCGGGGAGACCCAGTACTTC. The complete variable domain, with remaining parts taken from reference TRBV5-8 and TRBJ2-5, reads EAGVTQSPTHLIKTRGQQATLRCSPISGHTSVYWYQQALGLGLQFLLWYDEGEERNRGNFPPRFSGRQFPNYSSELNVNALELEDSALYLCASSPGGLASGETQYFGPGTRLLVL.

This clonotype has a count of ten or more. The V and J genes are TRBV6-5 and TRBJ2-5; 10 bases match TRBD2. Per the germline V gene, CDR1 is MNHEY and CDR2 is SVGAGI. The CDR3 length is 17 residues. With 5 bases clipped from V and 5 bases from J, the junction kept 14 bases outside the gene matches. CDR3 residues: CASSHQGLAEIRETQYF. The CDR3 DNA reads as TGTGCCAGCAGTCACCAAGGACTAGCGGAAATCCGTGAGACCCAGTACTTC.

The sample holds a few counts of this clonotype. CDR3 nucleotide sequence: TGTGCCAGCAGGGAACGAAACGAGTGGGAGGGAATCGGCTATGGCTACACCTTC. As protein: CASRERNEWEGIGYGYTF. The rearrangement joins TRBV6-5 to TRBJ1-2; D is unresolved. CDR1 is MNHEY, CDR2 SVGAGI, per germline. Deletions cut 6 bases from V and 4 bases from J, with 27 bases between. The length of the CDR3 is 18 residues.

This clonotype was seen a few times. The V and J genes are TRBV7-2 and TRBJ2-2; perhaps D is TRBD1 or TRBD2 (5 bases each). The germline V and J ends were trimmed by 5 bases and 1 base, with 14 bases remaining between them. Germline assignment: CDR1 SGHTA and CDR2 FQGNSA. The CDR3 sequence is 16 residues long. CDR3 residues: CASSGTGTVNTGELFF. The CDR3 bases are TGTGCCAGCAGCGGAACCGGGACGGTGAACACCGGGGAGCTGTTTTTT.

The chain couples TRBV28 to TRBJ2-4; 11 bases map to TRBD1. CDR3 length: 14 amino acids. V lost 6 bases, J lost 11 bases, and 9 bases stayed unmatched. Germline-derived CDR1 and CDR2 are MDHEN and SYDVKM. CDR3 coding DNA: TGTGCCAGCAGCTTCGGGACAGGGGGTTCAGTTCAGTACTTC. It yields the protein CASSFGTGGSVQYF.

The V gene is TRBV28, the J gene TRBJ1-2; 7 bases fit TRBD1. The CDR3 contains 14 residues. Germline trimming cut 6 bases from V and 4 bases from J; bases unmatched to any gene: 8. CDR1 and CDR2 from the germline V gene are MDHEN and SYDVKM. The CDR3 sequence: CASRAPGQTYGYTF. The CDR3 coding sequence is TGTGCCAGCAGAGCACCGGGACAGACCTATGGCTACACCTTC.

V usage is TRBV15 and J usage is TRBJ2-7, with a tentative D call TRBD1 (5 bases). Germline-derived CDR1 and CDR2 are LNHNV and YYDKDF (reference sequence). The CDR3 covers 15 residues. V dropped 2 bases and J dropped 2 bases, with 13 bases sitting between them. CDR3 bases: TGTGCCACCAGCAGAAGTCCAGGGCGACCCTACGAGCAGTACTTC. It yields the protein CATSRSPGRPYEQYF.

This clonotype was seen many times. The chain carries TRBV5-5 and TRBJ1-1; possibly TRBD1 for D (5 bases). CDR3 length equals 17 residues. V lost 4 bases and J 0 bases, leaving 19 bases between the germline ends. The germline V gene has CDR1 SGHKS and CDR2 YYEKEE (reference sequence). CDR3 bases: TGTGCCAGCAGCCTTTTGGGTGGGGGTACGGTGAACACTGAAGCTTTCTTT. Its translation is CASSLLGGGTVNTEAFF.

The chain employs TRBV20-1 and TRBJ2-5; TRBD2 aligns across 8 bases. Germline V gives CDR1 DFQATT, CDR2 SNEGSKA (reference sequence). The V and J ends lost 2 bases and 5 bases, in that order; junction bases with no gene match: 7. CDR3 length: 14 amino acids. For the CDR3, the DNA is TGCAGTGCTAGAAACGCGGGGGGCGGGGAGACCCAGTACTTC. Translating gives CSARNAGGGETQYF.

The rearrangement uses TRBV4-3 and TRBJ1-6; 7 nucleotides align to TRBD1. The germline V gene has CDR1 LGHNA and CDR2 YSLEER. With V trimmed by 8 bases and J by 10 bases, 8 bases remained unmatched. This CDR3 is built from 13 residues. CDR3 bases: TGCGCCAGCGGTGACAGGGTCAGCTCACCCCTCCACTTT. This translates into CASGDRVSSPLHF.

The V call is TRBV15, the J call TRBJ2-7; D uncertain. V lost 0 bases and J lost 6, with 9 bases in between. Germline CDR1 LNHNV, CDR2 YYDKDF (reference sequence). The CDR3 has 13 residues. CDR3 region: CATSRDGLTEQYV. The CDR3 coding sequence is TGTGCCACCAGCAGAGATGGGCTCACCGAGCAGTACGTC.

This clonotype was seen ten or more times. The CDR3 is CASSYPREGTDTQYF. CDR3 sequence (DNA): TGTGCCAGCAGTTACCCCAGGGAAGGCACAGATACGCAGTATTTT. This chain links TRBV6-5 with TRBJ2-3, with a weak D call TRBD1 (5 bases). V was clipped by 2 bases and J by 1 base, with 10 bases between them. The CDR3 contains 15 residues. Germline loops: CDR1 MNHEY, CDR2 SVGAGI.

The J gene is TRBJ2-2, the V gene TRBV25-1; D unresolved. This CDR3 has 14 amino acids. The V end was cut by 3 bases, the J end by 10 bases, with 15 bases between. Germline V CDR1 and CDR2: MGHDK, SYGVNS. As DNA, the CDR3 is TGTGCCAGCAGTGATACGACGGGTGTTGAGGAGCTGTTTTTT. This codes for CASSDTTGVEELFF.

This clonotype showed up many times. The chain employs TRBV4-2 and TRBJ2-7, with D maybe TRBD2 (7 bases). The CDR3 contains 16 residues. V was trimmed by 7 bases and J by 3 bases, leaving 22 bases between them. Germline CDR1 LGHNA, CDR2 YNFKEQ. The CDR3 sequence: CASTYVGGGVGYEQYF. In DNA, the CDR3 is TGTGCCAGCACGTATGTAGGGGGGGGAGTAGGCTACGAGCAGTACTTC.

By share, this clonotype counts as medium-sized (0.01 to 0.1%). CDR3 loop: CASSPTGLTGELFF. The CDR3 DNA sequence: TGTGCCAGCAGCCCTACGGGGCTGACCGGGGAGCTGTTTTTT. The rearrangement links TRBV7-3 to TRBJ2-2; D is possibly TRBD1 or TRBD2 (5 bases each). Trimming pared 5 bases from V and 5 bases from J, leaving 12 bases between. This CDR3 comprises 14 residues. The germline V gene has CDR1 SGHTA and CDR2 FQGTGA.

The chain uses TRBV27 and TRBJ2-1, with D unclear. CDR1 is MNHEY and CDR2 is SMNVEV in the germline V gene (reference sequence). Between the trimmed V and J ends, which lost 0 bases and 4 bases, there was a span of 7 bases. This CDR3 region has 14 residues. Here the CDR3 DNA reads TGTGCCAGCAGTTTATCGGTAGCTTACAATGAGCAGTTCTTC. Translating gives CASSLSVAYNEQFF.

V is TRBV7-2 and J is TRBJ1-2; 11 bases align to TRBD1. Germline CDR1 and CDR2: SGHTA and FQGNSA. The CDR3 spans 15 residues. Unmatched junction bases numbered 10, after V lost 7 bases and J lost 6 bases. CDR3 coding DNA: TGTGCCAGCACCCCCGGACAGGGGGCTTCGGATGGCTACACCTTC. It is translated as CASTPGQGASDGYTF.

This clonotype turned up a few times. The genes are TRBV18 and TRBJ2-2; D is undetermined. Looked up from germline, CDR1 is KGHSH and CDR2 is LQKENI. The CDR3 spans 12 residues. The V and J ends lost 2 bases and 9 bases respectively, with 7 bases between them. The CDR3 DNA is TGTGCCAGCTCACCATACGGAAGGGAGCTGTTTTTT. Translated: CASSPYGRELFF.

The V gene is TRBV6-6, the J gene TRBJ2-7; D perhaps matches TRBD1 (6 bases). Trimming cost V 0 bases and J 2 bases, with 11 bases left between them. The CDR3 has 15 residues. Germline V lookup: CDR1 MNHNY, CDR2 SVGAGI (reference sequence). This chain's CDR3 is CASSYSRTAAYEQYF. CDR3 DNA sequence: TGTGCCAGCAGTTACTCGAGGACAGCGGCCTACGAGCAGTACTTC.

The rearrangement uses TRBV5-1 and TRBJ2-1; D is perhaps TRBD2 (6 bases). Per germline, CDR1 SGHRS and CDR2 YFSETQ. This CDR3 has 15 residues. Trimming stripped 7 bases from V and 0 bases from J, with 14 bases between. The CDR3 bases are TGCGCCAGCTCAGATAGCGGCGGCTCCTACAATGAGCAGTTCTTC. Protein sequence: CASSDSGGSYNEQFF.

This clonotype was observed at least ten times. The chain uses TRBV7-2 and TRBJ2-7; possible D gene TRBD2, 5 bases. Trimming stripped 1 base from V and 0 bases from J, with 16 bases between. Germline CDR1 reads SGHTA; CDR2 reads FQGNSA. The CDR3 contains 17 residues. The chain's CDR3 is CASSLGGPRGGSYEQYF. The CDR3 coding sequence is TGTGCCAGCAGCTTAGGAGGCCCCCGAGGAGGCTCCTACGAGCAGTACTTC.

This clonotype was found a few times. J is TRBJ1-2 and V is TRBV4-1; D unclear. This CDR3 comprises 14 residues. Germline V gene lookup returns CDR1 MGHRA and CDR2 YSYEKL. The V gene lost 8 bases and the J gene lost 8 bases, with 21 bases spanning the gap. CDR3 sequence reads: CASGDVWGSLGYTF. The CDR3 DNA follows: TGCGCCAGCGGAGACGTCTGGGGTTCCTTGGGCTACACCTTC.

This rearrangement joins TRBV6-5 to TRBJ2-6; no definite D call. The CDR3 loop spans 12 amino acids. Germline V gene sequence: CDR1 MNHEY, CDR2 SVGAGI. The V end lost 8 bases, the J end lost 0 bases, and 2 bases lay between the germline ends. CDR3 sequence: CASHSGANVLTF. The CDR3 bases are TGTGCCAGCCACTCTGGGGCCAACGTCCTGACTTTC.

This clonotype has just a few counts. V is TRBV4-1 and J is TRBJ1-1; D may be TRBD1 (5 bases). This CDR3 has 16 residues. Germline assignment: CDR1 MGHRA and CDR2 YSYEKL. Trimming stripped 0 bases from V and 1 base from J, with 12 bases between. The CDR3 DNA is TGCGCCAGCAGCCAAGAGGGGACGACGGGGAACACTGAAGCTTTCTTT. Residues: CASSQEGTTGNTEAFF.

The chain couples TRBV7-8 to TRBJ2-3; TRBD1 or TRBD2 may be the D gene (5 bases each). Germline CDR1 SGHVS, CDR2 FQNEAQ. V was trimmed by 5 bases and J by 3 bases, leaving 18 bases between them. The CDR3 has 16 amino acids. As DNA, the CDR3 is TGTGCCAGCAGCGCAAGAGGGGACCAGTGGACAGATACGCAGTATTTT. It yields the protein CASSARGDQWTDTQYF.